This T cell receptor beta chain is from a study of control samples from healthy donors and cancer patients. Here immunoSEQ multiplex PCR was the method, and the copy in TCRdb shows in-frame clones only, minus some. The sample totals about 200,000 clones. Trimming cost V 2 bases and J 5 bases, with 6 bases left between them. This CDR3 is 12 amino acids long. Germline loops: CDR1 LGHNT, CDR2 FRNRAP. The chain couples TRBV12-5 to TRBJ2-5; D uncertain. Sequenced input: blood. This receptor was taken from a woman in her thirties in good health. The CDR3 sequence: CASGLNGETQYF. In DNA form, the CDR3 reads TGTGCTAGTGGTTTGAACGGTGAGACCCAGTACTTC.